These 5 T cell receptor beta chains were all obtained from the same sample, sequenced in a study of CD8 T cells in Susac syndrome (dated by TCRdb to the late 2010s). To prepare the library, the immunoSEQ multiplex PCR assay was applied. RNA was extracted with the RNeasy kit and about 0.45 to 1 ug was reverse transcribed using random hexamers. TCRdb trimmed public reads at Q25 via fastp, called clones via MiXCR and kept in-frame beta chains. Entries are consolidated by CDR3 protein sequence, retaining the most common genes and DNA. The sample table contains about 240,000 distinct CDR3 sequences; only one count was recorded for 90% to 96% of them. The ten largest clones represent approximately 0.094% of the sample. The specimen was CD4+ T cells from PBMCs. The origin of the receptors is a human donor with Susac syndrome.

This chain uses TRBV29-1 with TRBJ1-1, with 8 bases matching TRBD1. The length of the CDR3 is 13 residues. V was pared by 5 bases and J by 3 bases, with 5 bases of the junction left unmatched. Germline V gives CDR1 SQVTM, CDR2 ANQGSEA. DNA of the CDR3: TGCAGCGTTCGGACAGGGATGGACACTGAAGCTTTCTTT. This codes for CSVRTGMDTEAFF.

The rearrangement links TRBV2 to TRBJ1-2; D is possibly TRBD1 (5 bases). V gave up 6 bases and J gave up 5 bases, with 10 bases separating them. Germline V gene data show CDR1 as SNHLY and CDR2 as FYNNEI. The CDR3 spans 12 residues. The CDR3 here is CASRTDRYGYTF. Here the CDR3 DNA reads TGTGCCAGCAGGACAGACAGATATGGCTACACCTTC.

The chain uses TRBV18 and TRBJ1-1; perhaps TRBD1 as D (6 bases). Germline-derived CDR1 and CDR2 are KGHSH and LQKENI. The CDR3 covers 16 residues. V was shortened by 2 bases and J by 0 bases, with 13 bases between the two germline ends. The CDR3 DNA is TGTGCCAGCTCACCATCGGACAGTCCCTTGAACACTGAAGCTTTCTTT. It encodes CASSPSDSPLNTEAFF. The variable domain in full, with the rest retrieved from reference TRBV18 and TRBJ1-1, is NAGVMQNPRHLVRRRGQEARLRCSPMKGHSHVYWYRQLPEEGLKFMVYLQKENIIDESGMPKERFSAEFPKEGPSILRIQQVVRGDSAAYFCASSPSDSPLNTEAFFGQGTRLTVV.

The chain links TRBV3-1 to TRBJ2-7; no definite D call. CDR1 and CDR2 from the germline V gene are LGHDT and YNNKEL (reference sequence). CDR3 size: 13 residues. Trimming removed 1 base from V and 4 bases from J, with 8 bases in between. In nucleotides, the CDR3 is TGTGCCAGCAGCCAAGGGAGAGTTTACGAGCAGTACTTC. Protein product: CASSQGRVYEQYF.

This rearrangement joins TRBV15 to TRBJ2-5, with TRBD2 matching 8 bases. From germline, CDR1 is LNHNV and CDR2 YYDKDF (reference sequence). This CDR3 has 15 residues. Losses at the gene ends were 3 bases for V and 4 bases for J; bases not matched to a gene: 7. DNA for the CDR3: TGTGCCACCAGCAGGGCGGGACTAGGAAGAGAGACCCAGTACTTC. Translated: CATSRAGLGRETQYF.